The 27 T cell receptor beta chains in this list originate from one sample, sequenced in a study of shared clonotypes between healthy human individuals. Data came from immunoSEQ multiplex PCR; TCRdb stores just in-frame clones and leaves some out. The sample gives about half a million clones, 70% to 80% of which show up once; about 12% is in the top ten. The sequenced sample consisted of PBMCs. The source of these receptors is a woman in her 40s in good health. Some clones in this sample may be carry-over from other donors' samples.

The table lists this clone with a count of one. This sequence is one base from a far larger clone and is likely a read error. The V gene is TRBV30, the J gene TRBJ2-7, with 7 bases identical to TRBD1. J gave up 1 base and V 1 base, and 7 bases lay outside the gene matches. This CDR3 region has 15 residues. Per germline, CDR1 GTSNPN and CDR2 SVGIG (reference sequence). The CDR3 loop is CAWSAQGLESYEQYF. Written as DNA, the CDR3 is TGTGCCTGGAGTGCACAGGGGCTAGAATCCTACGAGCAGTACTTC. The full variable domain, completed using reference TRBV30 and TRBJ2-7, is SQTIHQWPATLVQPVGSPLSLECTVEGTSNPNLYWYRQAAGRGLQLLFYSVGIGQISSEVPQNLSASRPQDRQFILSSKKLLLSDSGFYLCAWSAQGLESYEQYFGPGTRLTVT.

Concerning this clone: A far more abundant clone sits one base away, making this likely a read error. CDR3 DNA sequence: TGCAGCGTTGCCTCCGGGGTGTCGAACACTGAAGCTTTCTTT. This translates into CSVASGVSNTEAFF. The V call is TRBV29-1, the J call TRBJ1-1; D ambiguous. Between the trimmed V and J ends, which lost 4 bases and 1 base, there was a span of 13 bases. The germline gives CDR1 SQVTM, CDR2 ANQGSEA. The CDR3 runs 14 residues. Drawing the rest from reference TRBV29-1 and TRBJ1-1, the complete variable domain is SAVISQKPSRDICQRGTSLTIQCQVDSQVTMMFWYRQQPGQSLTLIATANQGSEATYESGFVIDKFPISRPNLTFSTLTVSNMSPEDSSIYLCSVASGVSNTEAFFGQGTRLTVV.

The rearrangement links TRBV13 to TRBJ2-3; 7 bases map to TRBD2. Germline V gene lookup returns CDR1 PRHDT and CDR2 FYEKMQ (reference sequence). With 1 base clipped from V and 0 bases from J, the junction kept 1 base outside the gene matches. The CDR3 spans 15 residues. DNA of the CDR3: TGTGCCAGCAGCTTAGTTAGCGGGAGCACAGATACGCAGTATTTT. This gives the protein CASSLVSGSTDTQYF.

This clone appeared a few times. The chain is built from TRBV7-9 and TRBJ1-4; D is unresolved. Germline V gene lookup returns CDR1 SEHNR and CDR2 FQNEAQ (reference sequence). Trimming shortened V by 8 bases and J by 1 base, and 8 bases separated the two germline ends. This CDR3 region has 13 residues. The CDR3 bases are TGTGCCAGCGGGGAGGGAACTAATGAAAAACTGTTTTTT. It encodes CASGEGTNEKLFF.

With respect to this clone: Other DNA sequences in the same sample also yield this CDR3. V gene TRBV7-9 combines with J gene TRBJ1-5, with D uncertain. The V end was cut by 0 bases, the J end by 4 bases, with 7 bases between. The germline V gene encodes CDR1 SEHNR and CDR2 FQNEAQ (reference sequence). CDR3 length equals 14 residues. CDR3: CASSLAGGNQPQHF. Written as DNA, the CDR3 is TGTGCCAGCAGCTTAGCTGGAGGTAATCAGCCCCAGCATTTT.

The V and J genes are TRBV18 and TRBJ2-7; 7 bases map to TRBD1. Germline values: CDR1 KGHSH, CDR2 LQKENI. J gave up 0 bases and V 2 bases, and 13 bases lay outside the gene matches. The CDR3 length is 18 residues. CDR3 in amino acids: CASSPNSLSGGASYEQYF. The CDR3 region has the DNA TGTGCCAGCTCACCAAACTCTCTTTCAGGGGGAGCCTCCTACGAGCAGTACTTC.

This clone appeared a few times. This chain uses TRBV12-5 with TRBJ2-1; D is possibly TRBD2 (6 bases). The germline V and J ends were trimmed by 3 bases and 10 bases, with 13 bases remaining between them. The CDR3 is made up of 13 amino acids. Germline CDR1 reads LGHNT; CDR2 reads FRNRAP. The CDR3 nucleotides are TGTGCTAGTGGTTTCGGGGGAGGTCGGGAGCAGTTCTTC. Protein product: CASGFGGGREQFF.

In regard to this clone: The same CDR3 arises from other DNA sequences in this sample as well. The rearrangement joins TRBV2 to TRBJ2-5; D is perhaps TRBD2 (6 bases). This CDR3 has 16 amino acids. Germline CDR1 is SNHLY and CDR2 is FYNNEI. Between the trimmed V and J ends, which lost 4 bases and 5 bases, there was a span of 20 bases. The CDR3 DNA is TGTGCCAGCAGTGTAGGGCTGGCGGGAACAAGGGAGACCCAGTACTTC. Its protein product is CASSVGLAGTRETQYF.

The chain couples TRBV10-3 to TRBJ2-7, with D possibly TRBD1 on 5 matching bases. The germline V and J ends were trimmed by 4 bases and 2 bases, with 24 bases remaining between them. This CDR3 contains 18 residues. Germline CDR1 and CDR2: ENHRY and SYGVKD. CDR3: CAISVALERGHGAYEQYF. The CDR3, as DNA: TGTGCCATCAGTGTCGCCCTAGAAAGGGGCCATGGGGCCTACGAGCAGTACTTC.

The genes are TRBV4-3 and TRBJ2-5, with a weak D call TRBD1 (6 bases). This CDR3 has 16 residues. V was shortened by 0 bases and J by 7 bases, with 18 bases between the two germline ends. The germline V gene has CDR1 LGHNA and CDR2 YSLEER. The CDR3 DNA is TGCGCCAGCAGCCAAGAGGGACACAACCAGCGTGGGACCCAGTACTTC. It specifies CASSQEGHNQRGTQYF.

This clone was picked up one time. This chain uses TRBV28 with TRBJ2-3, with TRBD1 identical over 9 bases. Germline CDR1 and CDR2: MDHEN and SYDVKM. The CDR3 runs 16 residues. The V gene end was trimmed by 2 bases and the J gene end by 5 bases; junction bases not matched to a gene: 8. The CDR3 sequence is CASSLIGTGSRDTQYF. In DNA form, the CDR3 reads TGTGCCAGCAGTTTAATCGGGACAGGGAGTCGAGATACGCAGTATTTT.

The rearrangement uses TRBV7-8 and TRBJ2-3, with D possibly being TRBD1 (5 bases). V was trimmed by 6 bases and J by 0 bases, leaving 13 bases between them. Germline loops: CDR1 SGHVS, CDR2 FQNEAQ. This CDR3 has 15 residues. CDR3 sequence reads: CASSSQGSSTDTQYF. The DNA for the CDR3 is TGTGCCAGCAGTTCCCAGGGTTCTAGCACAGATACGCAGTATTTT.

The chain joins TRBV29-1 to TRBJ2-7; weak D call: TRBD1 (5 bases). Trimming took off 7 bases at V and 2 bases at J, with 15 bases between the two ends. The CDR3 covers 13 residues. Germline V CDR1 and CDR2: SQVTM, ANQGSEA. The CDR3 protein is CSAGHHSTYEQYF. The CDR3 DNA follows: TGCAGCGCTGGACACCACAGTACCTACGAGCAGTACTTC.

This sequence joins TRBV19 and TRBJ2-3; D is possibly TRBD2 (5 bases). Per germline, CDR1 LNHDA and CDR2 SQIVND (reference sequence). Trimming left V 3 bases short and J 0 bases short, with 10 bases between. The CDR3 is 15 residues long. The CDR3 nucleotides are TGTGCCAGTAGTATTGAGGGTCCGAGCACAGATACGCAGTATTTT. Residues: CASSIEGPSTDTQYF.

The chain employs TRBV15 and TRBJ1-2; D gene ambiguous. V lost 0 bases, J lost 0 bases, and 8 bases lay in between. The CDR3 runs to 15 residues. Germline-derived CDR1 and CDR2 are LNHNV and YYDKDF (reference sequence). The CDR3 reads CATSRDPLANYGYTF. As DNA, the CDR3 is TGTGCCACCAGCAGAGATCCCTTAGCTAACTATGGCTACACCTTC.

The chain couples TRBV6-5 to TRBJ1-1; D perhaps matches TRBD1 (5 bases). Per germline, CDR1 MNHEY and CDR2 SVGAGI. The CDR3 loop spans 15 amino acids. The V and J ends lost 2 bases and 0 bases respectively, with 10 bases between them. DNA of the CDR3: TGTGCCAGCAGTTACGGGGCAGTCATGAACACTGAAGCTTTCTTT. Translation gives CASSYGAVMNTEAFF.

In its sample, this clone was seen a few times. V and J are TRBV11-2 and TRBJ1-1, with a weak D call TRBD1 (6 bases). Germline values: CDR1 SGHAT, CDR2 FQNNGV. V was shortened by 5 bases and J by 4 bases, with 14 bases between the two germline ends. The length of the CDR3 is 14 residues. The CDR3 here is CASSLTGWSTEAFF. The CDR3 nucleotides read TGTGCCAGCAGCCTAACAGGGTGGAGCACTGAAGCTTTCTTT.

This rearrangement joins TRBV30 to TRBJ2-3; 11 positions match TRBD2. CDR3 length: 17 amino acids. Losses at the gene ends were 1 base for V and 11 bases for J; bases not matched to a gene: 17. Germline CDR1 GTSNPN, CDR2 SVGIG (reference sequence). As DNA, the CDR3 is TGTGCCTGGAGTGACCCGATACTAGCGGGAGCTTCATTGAGGCAGTATTTT. Protein product: CAWSDPILAGASLRQYF.

The count of this clone is one. It may be a read error: a sequence one base away is much more abundant. The chain links TRBV7-3 to TRBJ2-3, with D perhaps matching TRBD1 (5 bases). CDR1 and CDR2 (germline): SGHTA, FQGTGA. This CDR3 has 14 amino acids. Trimming pared 3 bases from V and 0 bases from J, leaving 7 bases between. The CDR3 sequence is CASSFQGSTDTQYF. As DNA, the CDR3 is TGTGCCAGCAGCTTCCAGGGTAGCACAGATACGCAGTATTTT.

This chain uses TRBV7-2 with TRBJ1-2; 7 nucleotides agree with TRBD1. This CDR3 comprises 15 residues. V shed 3 bases and J 3 bases; nucleotides not matched to a gene: 7. Germline V gene sequence: CDR1 SGHTA, CDR2 FQGNSA. CDR3: CASSLGDSDYYGYTF. CDR3 nucleotide sequence: TGTGCCAGCAGCTTGGGGGACAGCGACTACTATGGCTACACCTTC.

The genes are TRBV7-9 and TRBJ2-7, with 8 bases fitting TRBD1. Germline lookup yields CDR1 SEHNR and CDR2 FQNEAQ (reference sequence). V trimming: 5 bases; J trimming: 7 bases; junction bases outside the gene matches: 16. The CDR3 contains 16 residues. Written as DNA, the CDR3 is TGTGCCAGCAGCCCCAAGGGGCAGGGGGCGTGGATTGAGCAGTACTTC. Translating gives CASSPKGQGAWIEQYF.

This chain connects TRBV29-1 to TRBJ2-1; 10 bases align to TRBD2. The length of the CDR3 is 16 residues. Germline CDR1 and CDR2: SQVTM and ANQGSEA. J lost 3 bases, V lost 4 bases, and 9 bases had no gene match. Written as DNA, the CDR3 is TGCAGCGTTGCGGTGACTAGCGGGCCCCTCTACAATGAGCAGTTCTTC. Protein: CSVAVTSGPLYNEQFF.

This chain links TRBV27 with TRBJ2-1; D unresolved. Germline V gives CDR1 MNHEY, CDR2 SMNVEV (reference sequence). Between the trimmed V and J ends, which lost 7 bases and 4 bases, there was a span of 11 bases. CDR3 length: 13 amino acids. The CDR3 is CASTDGPYNEQFF. The CDR3 DNA reads as TGTGCCAGCACCGACGGCCCTTACAATGAGCAGTTCTTC.

The chain has TRBV9 and TRBJ1-1, with a weak D call TRBD1 (5 bases). The germline V gene has CDR1 SGDLS and CDR2 YYNGEE. CDR3 length equals 13 residues. Trimming pared 3 bases from V and 11 bases from J, leaving 17 bases between. The CDR3 DNA reads as TGTGCCAGCAGCGACCCCGGGACTGGGGACGCTTTCTTT. Translated: CASSDPGTGDAFF.

Regarding this clone: This likely reflects a read error, since a far larger clone is one base away. Other DNA sequences within the sample encode an identical CDR3. V gene TRBV9 combines with J gene TRBJ2-4, with 7 bases identical to TRBD2. Germline V gene data show CDR1 as SGDLS and CDR2 as YYNGEE. This CDR3 spans 15 amino acids. The chain's CDR3 is CASSVGWLAENIQYF. As DNA, the CDR3 is TGTGCCAGCAGCGTAGGGTGGCTAGCGGAAAACATCCAGTACTTC.

The V and J genes are TRBV7-6 and TRBJ2-7, with TRBD2 matching over 7 bases. The germline gives CDR1 SGHVS, CDR2 FNYEAQ. V lost 1 base, J lost 3 bases, and 15 bases stayed unmatched. The CDR3 has 18 residues. The CDR3 is CASSLVPALLGRSYEQYF. DNA of the CDR3: TGTGCCAGCAGCTTAGTTCCAGCCTTACTCGGGAGGAGCTACGAGCAGTACTTC.

Remarks on this clone: A read error likely explains this, since a far larger clone differs by one base. Other DNA sequences of this sample code for an identical CDR3. The CDR3 is CATRSDPGHTEAFF. DNA of the CDR3: TGTGCCACCCGGTCCGACCCAGGGCACACTGAAGCTTTCTTC. The chain is built from TRBV28 and TRBJ1-1; weak D call: TRBD1 (5 bases). Germline values: CDR1 MDHEN, CDR2 SYDVKM. There are 14 residues in the CDR3.